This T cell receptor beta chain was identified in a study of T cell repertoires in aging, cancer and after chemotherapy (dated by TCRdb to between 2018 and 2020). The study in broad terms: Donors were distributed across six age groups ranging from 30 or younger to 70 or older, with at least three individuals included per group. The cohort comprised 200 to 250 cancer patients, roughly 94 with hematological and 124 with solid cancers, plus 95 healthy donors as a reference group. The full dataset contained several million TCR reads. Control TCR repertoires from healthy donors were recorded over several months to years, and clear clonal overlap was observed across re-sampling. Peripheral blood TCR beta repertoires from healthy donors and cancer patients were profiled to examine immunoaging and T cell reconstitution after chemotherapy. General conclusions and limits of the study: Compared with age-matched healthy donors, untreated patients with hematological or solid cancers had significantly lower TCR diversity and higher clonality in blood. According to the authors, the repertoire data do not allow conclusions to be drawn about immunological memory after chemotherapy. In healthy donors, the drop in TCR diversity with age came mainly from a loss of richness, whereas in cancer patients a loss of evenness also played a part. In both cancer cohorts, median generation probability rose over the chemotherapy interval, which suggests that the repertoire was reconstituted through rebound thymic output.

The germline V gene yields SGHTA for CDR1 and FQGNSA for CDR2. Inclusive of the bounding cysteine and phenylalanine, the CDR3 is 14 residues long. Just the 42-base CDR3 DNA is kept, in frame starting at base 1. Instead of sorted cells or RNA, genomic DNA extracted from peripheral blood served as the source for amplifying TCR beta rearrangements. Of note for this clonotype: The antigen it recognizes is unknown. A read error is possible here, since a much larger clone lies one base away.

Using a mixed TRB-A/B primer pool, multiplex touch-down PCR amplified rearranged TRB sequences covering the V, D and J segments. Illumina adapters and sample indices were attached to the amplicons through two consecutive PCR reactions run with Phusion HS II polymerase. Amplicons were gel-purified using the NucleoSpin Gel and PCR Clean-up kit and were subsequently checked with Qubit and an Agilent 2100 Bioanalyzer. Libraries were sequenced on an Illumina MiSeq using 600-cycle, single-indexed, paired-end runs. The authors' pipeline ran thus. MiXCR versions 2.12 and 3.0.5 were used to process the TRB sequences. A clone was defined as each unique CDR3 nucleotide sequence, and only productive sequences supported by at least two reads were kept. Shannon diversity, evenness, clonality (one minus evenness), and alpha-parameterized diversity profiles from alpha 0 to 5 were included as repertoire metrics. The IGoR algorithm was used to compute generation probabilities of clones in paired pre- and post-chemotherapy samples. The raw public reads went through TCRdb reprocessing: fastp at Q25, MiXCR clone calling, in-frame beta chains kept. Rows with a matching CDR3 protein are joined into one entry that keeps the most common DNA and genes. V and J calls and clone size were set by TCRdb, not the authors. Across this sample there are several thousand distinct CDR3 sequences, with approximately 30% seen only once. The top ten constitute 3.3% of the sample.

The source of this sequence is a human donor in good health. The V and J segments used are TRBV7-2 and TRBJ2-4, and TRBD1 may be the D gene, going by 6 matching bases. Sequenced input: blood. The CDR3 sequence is CASSPNLQGDIQNF. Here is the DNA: TGTGCCAGCAGCCCGAACCTACAGGGTGACATTCAGAACTTC.